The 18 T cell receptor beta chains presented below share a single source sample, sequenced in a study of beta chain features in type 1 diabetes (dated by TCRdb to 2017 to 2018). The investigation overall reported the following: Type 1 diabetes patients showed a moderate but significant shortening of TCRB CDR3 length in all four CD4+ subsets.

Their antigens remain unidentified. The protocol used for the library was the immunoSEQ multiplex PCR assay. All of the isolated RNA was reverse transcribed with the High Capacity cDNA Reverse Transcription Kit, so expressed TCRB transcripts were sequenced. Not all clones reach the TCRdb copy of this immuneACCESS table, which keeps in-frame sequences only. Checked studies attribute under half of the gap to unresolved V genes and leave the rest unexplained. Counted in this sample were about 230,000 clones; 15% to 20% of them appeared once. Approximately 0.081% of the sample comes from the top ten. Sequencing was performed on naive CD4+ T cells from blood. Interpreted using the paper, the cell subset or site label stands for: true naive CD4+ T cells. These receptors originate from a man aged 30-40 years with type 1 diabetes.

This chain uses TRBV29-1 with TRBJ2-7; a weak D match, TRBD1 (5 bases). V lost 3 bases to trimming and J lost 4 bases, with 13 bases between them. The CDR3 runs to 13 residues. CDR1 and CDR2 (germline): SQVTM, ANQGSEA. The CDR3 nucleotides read TGCAGCGTTGATGGCAGGGTTAGGTACGAGCAGTACTTC. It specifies CSVDGRVRYEQYF.

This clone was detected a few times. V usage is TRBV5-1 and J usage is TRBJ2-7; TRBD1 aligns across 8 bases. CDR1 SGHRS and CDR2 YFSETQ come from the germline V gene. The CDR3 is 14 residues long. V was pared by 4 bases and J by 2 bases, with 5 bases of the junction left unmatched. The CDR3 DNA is TGCGCCAGCAGCGAAGGACAGGGCCCCTACGAGCAGTACTTC. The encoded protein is CASSEGQGPYEQYF.

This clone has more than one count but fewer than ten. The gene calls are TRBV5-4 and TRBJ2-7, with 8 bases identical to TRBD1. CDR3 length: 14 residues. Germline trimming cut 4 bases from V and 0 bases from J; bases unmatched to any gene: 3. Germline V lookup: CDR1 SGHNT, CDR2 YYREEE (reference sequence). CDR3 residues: CASSGTGLSYEQYF. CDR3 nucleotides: TGTGCCAGCAGCGGGACAGGTCTCTCCTACGAGCAGTACTTC.

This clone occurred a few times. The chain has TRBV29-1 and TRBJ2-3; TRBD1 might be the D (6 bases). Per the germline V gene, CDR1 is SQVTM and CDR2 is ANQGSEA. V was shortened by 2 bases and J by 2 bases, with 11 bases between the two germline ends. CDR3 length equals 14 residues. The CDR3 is CSVERQEITDTQYF. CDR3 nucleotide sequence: TGCAGCGTTGAAAGACAGGAGATCACAGATACGCAGTATTTT.

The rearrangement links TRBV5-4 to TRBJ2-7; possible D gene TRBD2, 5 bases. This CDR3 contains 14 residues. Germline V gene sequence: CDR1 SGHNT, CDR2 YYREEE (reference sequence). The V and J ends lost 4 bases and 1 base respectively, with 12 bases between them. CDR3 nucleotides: TGTGCCAGCAGCCGGGCCGGGAAGTCCTACGAGCAGTACTTC. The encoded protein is CASSRAGKSYEQYF.

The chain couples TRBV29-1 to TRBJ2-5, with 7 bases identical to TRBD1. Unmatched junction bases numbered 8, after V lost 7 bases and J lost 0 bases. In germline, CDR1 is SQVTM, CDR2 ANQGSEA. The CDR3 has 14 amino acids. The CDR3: CSAIQDRYQETQYF. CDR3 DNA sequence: TGCAGCGCCATCCAGGACAGGTACCAAGAGACCCAGTACTTC.

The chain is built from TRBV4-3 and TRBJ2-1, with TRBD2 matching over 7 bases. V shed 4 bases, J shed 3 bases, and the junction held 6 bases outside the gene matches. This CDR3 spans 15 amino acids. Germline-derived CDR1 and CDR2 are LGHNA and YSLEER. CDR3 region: CASSREAGFYNEQFF. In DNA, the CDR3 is TGCGCCAGCAGCCGAGAAGCGGGGTTCTACAATGAGCAGTTCTTC.

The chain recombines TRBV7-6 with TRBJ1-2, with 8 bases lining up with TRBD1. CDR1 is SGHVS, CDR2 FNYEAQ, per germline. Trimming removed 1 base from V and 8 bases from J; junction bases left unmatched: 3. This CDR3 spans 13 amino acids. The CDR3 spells CASSLGQGRGYTF. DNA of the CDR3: TGTGCCAGCAGCTTAGGACAGGGGAGAGGCTACACCTTC.

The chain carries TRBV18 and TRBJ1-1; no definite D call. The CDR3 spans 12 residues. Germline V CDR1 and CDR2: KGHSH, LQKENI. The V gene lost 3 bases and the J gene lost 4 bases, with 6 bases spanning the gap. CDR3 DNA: TGTGCCAGCTCACCCATCCCCACTGAAGCTTTCTTT. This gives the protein CASSPIPTEAFF. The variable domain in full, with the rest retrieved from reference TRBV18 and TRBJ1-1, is NAGVMQNPRHLVRRRGQEARLRCSPMKGHSHVYWYRQLPEEGLKFMVYLQKENIIDESGMPKERFSAEFPKEGPSILRIQQVVRGDSAAYFCASSPIPTEAFFGQGTRLTVV.

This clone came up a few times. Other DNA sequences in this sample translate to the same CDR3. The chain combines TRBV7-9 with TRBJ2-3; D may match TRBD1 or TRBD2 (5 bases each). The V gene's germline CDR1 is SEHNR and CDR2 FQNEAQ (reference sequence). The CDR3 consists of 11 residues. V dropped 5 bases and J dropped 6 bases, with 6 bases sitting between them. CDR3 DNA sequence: TGTGCCAGCAGCCGGGGCGATACGCAGTATTTT. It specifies CASSRGDTQYF.

CDR3: CASSPPGTVHNEQFF. Written as DNA, the CDR3 is TGTGCCAGCTCACCACCCGGGACGGTACACAATGAGCAGTTCTTC. The rearrangement links TRBV18 to TRBJ2-1; the D call may be TRBD1 or TRBD2 (5 bases each). Trimming took 0 bases from V and 5 from J, leaving 11 bases between them. The CDR3 sequence is 15 residues long. From germline, CDR1 is KGHSH and CDR2 LQKENI. Full variable domain (missing parts from reference TRBV18 and TRBJ2-1): NAGVMQNPRHLVRRRGQEARLRCSPMKGHSHVYWYRQLPEEGLKFMVYLQKENIIDESGMPKERFSAEFPKEGPSILRIQQVVRGDSAAYFCASSPPGTVHNEQFFGPGTRLTVL.

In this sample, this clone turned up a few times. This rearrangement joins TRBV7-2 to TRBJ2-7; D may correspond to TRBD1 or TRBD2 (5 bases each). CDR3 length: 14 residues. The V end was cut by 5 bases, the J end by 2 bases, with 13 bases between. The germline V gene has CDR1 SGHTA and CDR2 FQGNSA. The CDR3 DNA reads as TGTGCCAGCAGCGTGGGACCGCAGCCCTACGAGCAGTACTTC. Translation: CASSVGPQPYEQYF. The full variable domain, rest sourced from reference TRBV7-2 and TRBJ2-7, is GAGVSQSPSNKVTEKGKDVELRCDPISGHTALYWYRQSLGQGLEFLIYFQGNSAPDKSGLPSDRFSAERTGGSVSTLTIQRTQQEDSAVYLCASSVGPQPYEQYFGPGTRLTVT.

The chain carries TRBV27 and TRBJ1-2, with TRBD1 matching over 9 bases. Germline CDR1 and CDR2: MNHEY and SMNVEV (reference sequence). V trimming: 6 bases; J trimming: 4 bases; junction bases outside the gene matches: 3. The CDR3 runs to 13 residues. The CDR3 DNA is TGTGCCAGCAGGGGACAGGGAGTCTATGGCTACACCTTC. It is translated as CASRGQGVYGYTF.

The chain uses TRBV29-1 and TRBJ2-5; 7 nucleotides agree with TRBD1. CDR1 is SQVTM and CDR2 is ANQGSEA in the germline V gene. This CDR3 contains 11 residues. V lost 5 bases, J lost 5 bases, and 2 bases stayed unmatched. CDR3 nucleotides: TGCAGCGTTCAACAGGGGGAGACCCAGTACTTC. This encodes CSVQQGETQYF. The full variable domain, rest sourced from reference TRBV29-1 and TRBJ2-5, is SAVISQKPSRDICQRGTSLTIQCQVDSQVTMMFWYRQQPGQSLTLIATANQGSEATYESGFVIDKFPISRPNLTFSTLTVSNMSPEDSSIYLCSVQQGETQYFGPGTRLLVL.

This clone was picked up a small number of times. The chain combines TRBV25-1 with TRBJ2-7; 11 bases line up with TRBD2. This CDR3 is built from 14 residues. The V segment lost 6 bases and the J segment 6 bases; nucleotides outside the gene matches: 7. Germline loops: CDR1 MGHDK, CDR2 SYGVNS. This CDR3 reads CASSTSGSFLEQYF. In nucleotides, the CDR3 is TGTGCCAGCAGCACTAGCGGGAGTTTCCTCGAGCAGTACTTC.

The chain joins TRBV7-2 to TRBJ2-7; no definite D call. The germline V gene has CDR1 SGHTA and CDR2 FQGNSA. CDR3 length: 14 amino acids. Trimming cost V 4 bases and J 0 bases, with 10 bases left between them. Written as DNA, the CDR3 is TGTGCCAGCAGCTCTATGACAAGCTCCTACGAGCAGTACTTC. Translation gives CASSSMTSSYEQYF.

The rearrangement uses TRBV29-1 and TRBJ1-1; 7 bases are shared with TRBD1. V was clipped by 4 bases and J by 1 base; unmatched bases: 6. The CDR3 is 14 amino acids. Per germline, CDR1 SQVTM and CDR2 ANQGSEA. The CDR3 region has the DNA TGCAGCGTTGTTTCGGGACAGAGGAACACTGAAGCTTTCTTT. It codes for CSVVSGQRNTEAFF.

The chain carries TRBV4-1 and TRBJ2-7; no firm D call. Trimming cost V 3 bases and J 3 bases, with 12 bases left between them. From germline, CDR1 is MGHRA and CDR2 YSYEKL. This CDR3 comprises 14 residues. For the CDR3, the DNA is TGCGCCAGCAGCCACTCCGACTCGCTCTACGAGCAGTACTTC. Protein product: CASSHSDSLYEQYF.